This T cell receptor (beta chain) was identified during a study of blood T cell repertoires in COVID-19. Study at large: COVID-19 samples collected from the United States, Italy and Spain covered acute and convalescent phases. T cells, B-cell-depleted T cells, or PBMCs supplied cDNA or gDNA.

Per the study methods: The authors estimated nucleated cell counts from reference gene primer amplification. Assay: immunoSEQ multiplex PCR; the TCRdb copy retains only in-frame clones and omits some. For V, J and clone size, that table is used; D and trimming come from the DNA. The table lists just under 300,000 clones, around 86% of them singletons. The CDR3 is made up of 15 amino acids. Germline V gene data show CDR1 as SGHRS and CDR2 as YFSETQ. Trimming removed 3 bases from V and 3 bases from J; junction bases left unmatched: 7. The specimen sequenced was peripheral blood. This clonotype originated in a man aged 65-85 years with acute or convalescent COVID-19. V gene TRBV5-1 combines with J gene TRBJ2-7; 9 positions agree with TRBD1. The CDR3 nucleotides are TGCGCCAGCAGCTCCCCGGGACAGGGAGGCTACGAGCAGTACTTC. It is translated as CASSSPGQGGYEQYF.